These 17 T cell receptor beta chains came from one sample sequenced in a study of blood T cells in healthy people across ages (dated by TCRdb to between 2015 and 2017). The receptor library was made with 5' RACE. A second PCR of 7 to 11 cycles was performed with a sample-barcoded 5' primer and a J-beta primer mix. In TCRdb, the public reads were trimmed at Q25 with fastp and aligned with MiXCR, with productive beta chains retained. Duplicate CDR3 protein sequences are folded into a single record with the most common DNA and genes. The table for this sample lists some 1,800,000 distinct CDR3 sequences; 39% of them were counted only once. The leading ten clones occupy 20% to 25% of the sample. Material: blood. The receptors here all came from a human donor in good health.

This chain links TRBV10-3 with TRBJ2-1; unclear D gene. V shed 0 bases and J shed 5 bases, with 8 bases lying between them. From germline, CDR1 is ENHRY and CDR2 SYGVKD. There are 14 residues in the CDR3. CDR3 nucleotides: TGTGCCATCAGTGAGTCGCAAGGTAACAATGAGCAGTTCTTC. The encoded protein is CAISESQGNNEQFF.

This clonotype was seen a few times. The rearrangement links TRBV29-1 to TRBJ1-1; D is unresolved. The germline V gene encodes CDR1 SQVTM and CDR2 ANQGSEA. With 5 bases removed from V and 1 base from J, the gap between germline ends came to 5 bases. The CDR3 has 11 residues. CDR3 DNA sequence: TGCAGCGTTTCTTCGAACACTGAAGCTTTCTTT. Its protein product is CSVSSNTEAFF.

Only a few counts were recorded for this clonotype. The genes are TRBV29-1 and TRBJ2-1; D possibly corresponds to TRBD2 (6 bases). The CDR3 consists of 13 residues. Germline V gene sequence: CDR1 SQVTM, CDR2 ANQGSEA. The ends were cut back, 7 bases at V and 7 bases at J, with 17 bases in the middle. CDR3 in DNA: TGCAGCGGGAGGTTCGGGGGTGGGAATGAGCAGTTCTTC. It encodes CSGRFGGGNEQFF.

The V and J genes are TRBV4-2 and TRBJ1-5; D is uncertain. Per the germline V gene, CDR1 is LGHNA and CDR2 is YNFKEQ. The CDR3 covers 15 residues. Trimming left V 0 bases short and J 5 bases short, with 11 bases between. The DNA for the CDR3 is TGTGCCAGCAGCCAAGATTATCAGGTGGATCAGCCCCAGCATTTT. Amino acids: CASSQDYQVDQPQHF.

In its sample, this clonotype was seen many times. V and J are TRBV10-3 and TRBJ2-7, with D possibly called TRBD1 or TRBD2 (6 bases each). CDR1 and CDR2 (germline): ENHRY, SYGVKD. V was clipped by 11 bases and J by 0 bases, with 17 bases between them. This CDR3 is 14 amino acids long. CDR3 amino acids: CASSPGALSYEQYF. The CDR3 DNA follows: TGTGCCTCCTCCCCGGGGGCCCTCTCCTACGAGCAGTACTTC.

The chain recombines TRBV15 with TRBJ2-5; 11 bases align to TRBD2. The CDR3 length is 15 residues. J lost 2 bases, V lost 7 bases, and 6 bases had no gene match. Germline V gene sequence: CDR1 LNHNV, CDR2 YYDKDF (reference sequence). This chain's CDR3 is CATNQLAGGQETQYF. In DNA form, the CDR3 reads TGTGCCACCAACCAGCTAGCGGGGGGACAAGAGACCCAGTACTTC. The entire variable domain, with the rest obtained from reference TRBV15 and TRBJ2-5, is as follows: DAMVIQNPRYQVTQFGKPVTLSCSQTLNHNVMYWYQQKSSQAPKLLFHYYDKDFNNEADTPDNFQSRRPNTSFCFLDIRSPGLGDTAMYLCATNQLAGGQETQYFGPGTRLLVL.

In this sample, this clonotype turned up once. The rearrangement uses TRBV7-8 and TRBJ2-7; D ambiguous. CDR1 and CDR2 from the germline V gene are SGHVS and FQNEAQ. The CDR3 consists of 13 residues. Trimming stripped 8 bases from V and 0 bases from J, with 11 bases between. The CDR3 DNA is TGTGCCAGCCAAACACGGAGCTCCTACGAGCAGTACTTC. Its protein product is CASQTRSSYEQYF.

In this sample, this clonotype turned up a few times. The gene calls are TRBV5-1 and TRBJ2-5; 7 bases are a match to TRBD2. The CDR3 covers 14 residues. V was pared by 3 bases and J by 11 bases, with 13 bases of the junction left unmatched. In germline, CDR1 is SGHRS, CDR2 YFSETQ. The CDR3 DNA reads TGCGCCAGCAGCTCTAACGGGAGGTTAGGGGAGCAGTACTTC. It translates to CASSSNGRLGEQYF.

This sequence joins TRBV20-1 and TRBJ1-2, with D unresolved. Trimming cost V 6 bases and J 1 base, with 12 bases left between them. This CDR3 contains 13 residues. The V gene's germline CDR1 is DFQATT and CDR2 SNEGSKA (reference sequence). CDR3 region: CSALGPLNYGYTF. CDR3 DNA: TGCAGTGCCCTGGGTCCTCTTAACTATGGCTACACCTTC.

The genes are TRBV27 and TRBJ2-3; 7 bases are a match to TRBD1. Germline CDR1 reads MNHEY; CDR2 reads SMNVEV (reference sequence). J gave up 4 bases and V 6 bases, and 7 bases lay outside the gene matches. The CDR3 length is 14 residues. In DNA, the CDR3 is TGTGCCAGCAGCCTGACAGGGTTTCCAGATACGCAGTATTTT. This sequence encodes CASSLTGFPDTQYF.

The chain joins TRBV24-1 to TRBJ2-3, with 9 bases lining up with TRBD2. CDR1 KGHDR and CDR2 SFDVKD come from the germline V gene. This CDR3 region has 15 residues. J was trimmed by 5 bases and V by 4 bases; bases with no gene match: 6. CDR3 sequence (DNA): TGTGCCACCAGTGACCCTAGCGGGGCGGGAGATACGCAGTATTTT. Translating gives CATSDPSGAGDTQYF.

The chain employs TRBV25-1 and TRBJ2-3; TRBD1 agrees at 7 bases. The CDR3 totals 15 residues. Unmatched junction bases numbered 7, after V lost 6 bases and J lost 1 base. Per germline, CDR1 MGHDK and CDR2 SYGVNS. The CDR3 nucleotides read TGTGCCAGCAGCGTACAGGGGTGGGGCACAGATACGCAGTATTTT. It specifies CASSVQGWGTDTQYF.

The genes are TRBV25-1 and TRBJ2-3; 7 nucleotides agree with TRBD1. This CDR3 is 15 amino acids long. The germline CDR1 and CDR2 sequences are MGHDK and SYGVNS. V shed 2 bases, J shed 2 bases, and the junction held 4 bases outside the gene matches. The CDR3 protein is CASSETGVNTDTQYF. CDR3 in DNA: TGTGCCAGCAGTGAAACAGGGGTTAACACAGATACGCAGTATTTT.

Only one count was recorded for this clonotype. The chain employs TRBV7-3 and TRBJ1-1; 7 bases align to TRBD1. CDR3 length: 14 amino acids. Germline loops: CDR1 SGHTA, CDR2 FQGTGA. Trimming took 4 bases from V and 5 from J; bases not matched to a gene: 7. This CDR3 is CASSSLGGRTEAFF. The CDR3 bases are TGTGCCAGCAGCTCGTTAGGGGGCCGAACTGAAGCTTTCTTT.

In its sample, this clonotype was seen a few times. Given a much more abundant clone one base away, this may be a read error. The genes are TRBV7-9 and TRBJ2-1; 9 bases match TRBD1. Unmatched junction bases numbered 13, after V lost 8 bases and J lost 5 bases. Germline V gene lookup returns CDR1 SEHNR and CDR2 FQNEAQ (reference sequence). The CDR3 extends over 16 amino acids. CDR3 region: CASGPPGQGRNNEQFF. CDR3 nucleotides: TGTGCCAGCGGCCCACCAGGACAGGGGAGGAACAATGAGCAGTTCTTC.

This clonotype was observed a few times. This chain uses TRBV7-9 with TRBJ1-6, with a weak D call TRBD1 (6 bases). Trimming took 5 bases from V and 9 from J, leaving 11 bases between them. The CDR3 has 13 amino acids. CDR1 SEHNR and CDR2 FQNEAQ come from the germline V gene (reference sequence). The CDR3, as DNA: TGTGCCAGCAGCGTCACAGGGCTTTCACCCCTCCACTTT. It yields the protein CASSVTGLSPLHF.

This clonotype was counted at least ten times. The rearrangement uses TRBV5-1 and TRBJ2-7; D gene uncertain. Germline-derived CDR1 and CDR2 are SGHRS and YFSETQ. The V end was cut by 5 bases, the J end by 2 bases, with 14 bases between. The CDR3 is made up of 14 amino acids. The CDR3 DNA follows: TGCGCCAGCAGATCGGCAGGCCGGACCTACGAGCAGTACTTC. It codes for CASRSAGRTYEQYF.